One and the same sample provided the 8 T cell receptor beta chains below, sequenced in a study of regulatory dendritic cells for organ transplantation. Which antigens these TCRs recognize remains unknown. The assay was immunoSEQ multiplex PCR, and TCRdb's table has in-frame clones only and misses some. Altogether roughly 20,000 clones are present, over 75% being singletons, with the ten largest covering about 0.74%. CFSE-labeled sorted T cells met regulatory or mature dendritic cells for approximately 5 days. Source material: naive CD4+ T cells from blood cultured with regulatory dendritic cells. This sample's subset: CD45RA+ naive T cells. These receptors all come from a human donor in good health.

This rearrangement joins TRBV7-8 to TRBJ1-5, with 9 bases lining up with TRBD1. J lost 0 bases, V lost 3 bases, and 6 bases had no gene match. Germline V lookup: CDR1 SGHVS, CDR2 FQNEAQ. The CDR3 has 17 residues. As DNA, the CDR3 is TGTGCCAGCAGCTTCCCGGGACAGGGCGATAGCAATCAGCCCCAGCATTTT. Translating gives CASSFPGQGDSNQPQHF.

The chain's CDR3 is CASSPPLAGANEQFF. The CDR3 DNA reads as TGTGCCAGCAGCCCCCCGCTAGCGGGAGCTAATGAGCAGTTCTTC. The chain is built from TRBV7-3 and TRBJ2-1; TRBD2 matches 10 bases. V trimming: 5 bases; J trimming: 7 bases; junction bases outside the gene matches: 8. Germline V CDR1 and CDR2: SGHTA, FQGTGA. CDR3 length: 15 residues.

This clone occurred a few times. The rearrangement uses TRBV7-2 and TRBJ2-7, with 8 bases identical to TRBD2. Trimming took 5 bases from V and 6 from J; bases not matched to a gene: 15. The germline CDR1 and CDR2 sequences are SGHTA and FQGNSA. The CDR3 length is 16 residues. The CDR3 loop reads CASSDTRGLGRIEQYF. The CDR3 DNA reads as TGTGCCAGCAGCGATACAAGGGGACTAGGTCGAATCGAGCAGTACTTC. The variable domain in full, completed from reference TRBV7-2 and TRBJ2-7, reads GAGVSQSPSNKVTEKGKDVELRCDPISGHTALYWYRQSLGQGLEFLIYFQGNSAPDKSGLPSDRFSAERTGGSVSTLTIQRTQQEDSAVYLCASSDTRGLGRIEQYFGPGTRLTVT.

The gene calls are TRBV29-1 and TRBJ1-2, with 9 bases matching TRBD1. CDR1 SQVTM and CDR2 ANQGSEA come from the germline V gene. J was trimmed by 6 bases and V by 4 bases; bases with no gene match: 6. The CDR3 contains 13 residues. In DNA form, the CDR3 reads TGCAGCGTTGTCCGGGACAGGGTTAATGGCTACACCTTC. Translating gives CSVVRDRVNGYTF. The entire variable domain, with the rest obtained from reference TRBV29-1 and TRBJ1-2, is as follows: SAVISQKPSRDICQRGTSLTIQCQVDSQVTMMFWYRQQPGQSLTLIATANQGSEATYESGFVIDKFPISRPNLTFSTLTVSNMSPEDSSIYLCSVVRDRVNGYTFGSGTRLTVV.

The chain links TRBV10-3 to TRBJ2-3; 8 bases are shared with TRBD2. J was trimmed by 6 bases and V by 8 bases; bases with no gene match: 4. The CDR3 is made up of 12 amino acids. Looked up from germline, CDR1 is ENHRY and CDR2 is SYGVKD. The CDR3 DNA follows: TGTGCCATCTCCAGCGGGAGTGATACGCAGTATTTT. This translates into CAISSGSDTQYF.

This chain links TRBV2 with TRBJ2-6; D gene uncertain. V lost 8 bases, J lost 0 bases, and 5 bases lay in between. CDR1 and CDR2 from the germline V gene are SNHLY and FYNNEI. The CDR3 sequence is 13 residues long. The CDR3: CASRPSGANVLTF. The DNA of the CDR3 is TGTGCCAGCCGGCCCTCTGGGGCCAACGTCCTGACTTTC.

The chain carries TRBV28 and TRBJ1-2; D not resolved. This CDR3 region has 13 residues. CDR1 MDHEN and CDR2 SYDVKM come from the germline V gene. The V gene lost 2 bases and the J gene lost 7 bases, with 11 bases spanning the gap. CDR3 sequence: CASSLRAVPGYTF. Written as DNA, the CDR3 is TGTGCCAGCAGTTTAAGGGCAGTTCCTGGCTACACCTTC.

The gene calls are TRBV7-2 and TRBJ2-3; a weak D match, TRBD2 (6 bases). The germline V gene has CDR1 SGHTA and CDR2 FQGNSA. CDR3 length equals 15 residues. The V end lost 5 bases, the J end lost 0 bases, and 12 bases lay between the germline ends. The chain's CDR3 is CASSPRGTSTDTQYF. The CDR3 DNA reads as TGTGCCAGCAGCCCCCGGGGGACTAGCACAGATACGCAGTATTTT.